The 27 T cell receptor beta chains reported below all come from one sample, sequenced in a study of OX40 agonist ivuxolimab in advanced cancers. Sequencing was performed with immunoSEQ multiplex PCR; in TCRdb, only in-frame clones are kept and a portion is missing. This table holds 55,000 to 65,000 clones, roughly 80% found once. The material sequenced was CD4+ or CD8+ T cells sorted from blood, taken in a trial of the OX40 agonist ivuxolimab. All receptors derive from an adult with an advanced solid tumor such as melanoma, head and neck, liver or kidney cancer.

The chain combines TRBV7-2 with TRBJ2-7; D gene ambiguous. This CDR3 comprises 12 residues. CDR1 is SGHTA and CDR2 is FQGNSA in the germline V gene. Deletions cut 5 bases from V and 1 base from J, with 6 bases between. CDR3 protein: CASSGSSYEQYF. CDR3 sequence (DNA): TGTGCCAGCAGCGGGTCTTCCTACGAGCAGTACTTC.

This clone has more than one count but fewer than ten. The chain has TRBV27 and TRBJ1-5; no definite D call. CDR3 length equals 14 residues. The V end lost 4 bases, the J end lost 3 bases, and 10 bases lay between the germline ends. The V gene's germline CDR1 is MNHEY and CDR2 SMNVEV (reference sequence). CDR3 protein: CASSSTGPNQPQHF. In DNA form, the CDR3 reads TGTGCCAGCAGTTCGACCGGCCCCAATCAGCCCCAGCATTTT.

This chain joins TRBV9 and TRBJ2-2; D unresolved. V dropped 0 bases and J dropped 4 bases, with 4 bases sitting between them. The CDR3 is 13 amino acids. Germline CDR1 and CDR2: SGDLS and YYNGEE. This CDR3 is CASSVGATGELFF. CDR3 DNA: TGTGCCAGCAGCGTAGGGGCCACCGGGGAGCTGTTTTTT. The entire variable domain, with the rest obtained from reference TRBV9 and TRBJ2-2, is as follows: DSGVTQTPKHLITATGQRVTLRCSPRSGDLSVYWYQQSLDQGLQFLIQYYNGEERAKGNILERFSAQQFPDLHSELNLSSLELGDSALYFCASSVGATGELFFGEGSRLTVL.

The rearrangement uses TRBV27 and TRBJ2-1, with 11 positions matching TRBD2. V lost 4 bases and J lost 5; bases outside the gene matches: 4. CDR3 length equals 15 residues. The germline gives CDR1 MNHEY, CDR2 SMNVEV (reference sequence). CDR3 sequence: CASSSLAGANNEQFF. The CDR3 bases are TGTGCCAGCAGTTCACTAGCGGGAGCTAACAATGAGCAGTTCTTC.

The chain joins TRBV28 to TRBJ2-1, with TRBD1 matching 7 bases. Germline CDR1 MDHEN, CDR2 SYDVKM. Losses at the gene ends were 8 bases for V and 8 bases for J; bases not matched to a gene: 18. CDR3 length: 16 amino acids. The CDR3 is CASPPVDRVGVDEQFF. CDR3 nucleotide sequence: TGTGCCAGCCCCCCGGTCGACAGGGTGGGAGTTGATGAGCAGTTCTTC. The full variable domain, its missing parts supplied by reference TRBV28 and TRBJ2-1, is DVKVTQSSRYLVKRTGEKVFLECVQDMDHENMFWYRQDPGLGLRLIYFSYDVKMKEKGDIPEGYSVSREKKERFSLILESASTNQTSMYLCASPPVDRVGVDEQFFGPGTRLTVL.

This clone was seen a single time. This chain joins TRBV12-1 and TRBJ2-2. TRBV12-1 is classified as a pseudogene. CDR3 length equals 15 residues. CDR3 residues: CASLCRIANTGELFF. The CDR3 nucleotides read TGTGCCAGCTTATGCCGGATTGCGAACACCGGGGAGCTGTTTTTT.

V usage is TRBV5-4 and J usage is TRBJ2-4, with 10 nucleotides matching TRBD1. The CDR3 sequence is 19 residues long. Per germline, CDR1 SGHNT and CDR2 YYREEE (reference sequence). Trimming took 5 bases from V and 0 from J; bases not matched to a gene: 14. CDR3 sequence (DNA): TGTGCCAGCAGTCCCGGGACAGGGGCCTATGGCCTAGCCAAAAACATTCAGTACTTC. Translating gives CASSPGTGAYGLAKNIQYF.

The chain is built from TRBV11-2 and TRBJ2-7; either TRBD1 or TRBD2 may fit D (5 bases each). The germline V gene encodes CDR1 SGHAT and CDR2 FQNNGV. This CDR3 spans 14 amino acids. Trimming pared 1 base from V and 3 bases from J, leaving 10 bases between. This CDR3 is CASSLGQRFYEQYF. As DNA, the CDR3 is TGTGCCAGCAGCTTAGGACAGCGGTTCTACGAGCAGTACTTC.

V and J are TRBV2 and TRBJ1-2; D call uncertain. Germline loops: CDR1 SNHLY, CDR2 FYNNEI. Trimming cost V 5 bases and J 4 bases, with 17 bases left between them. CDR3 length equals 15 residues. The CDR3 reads CASSPRAPGGYGYTF. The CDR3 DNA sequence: TGTGCCAGCAGTCCTCGGGCCCCCGGTGGCTATGGCTACACCTTC. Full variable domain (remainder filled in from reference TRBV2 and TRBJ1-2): EPEVTQTPSHQVTQMGQEVILRCVPISNHLYFYWYRQILGQKVEFLVSFYNNEISEKSEIFDDQFSVERPDGSNFTLKIRSTKLEDSAMYFCASSPRAPGGYGYTFGSGTRLTVV.

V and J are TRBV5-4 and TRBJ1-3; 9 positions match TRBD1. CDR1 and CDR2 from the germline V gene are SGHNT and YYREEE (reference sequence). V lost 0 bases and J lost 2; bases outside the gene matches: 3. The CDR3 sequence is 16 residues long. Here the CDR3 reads CASSLGGQGAGNTIYF. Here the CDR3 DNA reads TGTGCCAGCAGCTTGGGGGGACAGGGTGCTGGAAACACCATATATTTT.

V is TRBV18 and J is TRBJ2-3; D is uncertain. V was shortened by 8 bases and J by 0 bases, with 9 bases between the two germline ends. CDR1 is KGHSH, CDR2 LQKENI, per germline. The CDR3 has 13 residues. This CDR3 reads CASLPRSTDTQYF. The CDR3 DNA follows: TGTGCCAGCCTCCCGAGGAGCACAGATACGCAGTATTTT.

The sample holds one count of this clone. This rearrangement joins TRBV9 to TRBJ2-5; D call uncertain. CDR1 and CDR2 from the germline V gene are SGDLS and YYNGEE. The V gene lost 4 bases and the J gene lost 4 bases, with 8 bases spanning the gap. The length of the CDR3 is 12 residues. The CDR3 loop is CASSPSGETQYF. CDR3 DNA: TGTGCCAGCAGCCCCTCGGGAGAGACCCAGTACTTC. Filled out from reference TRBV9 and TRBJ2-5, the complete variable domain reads DSGVTQTPKHLITATGQRVTLRCSPRSGDLSVYWYQQSLDQGLQFLIQYYNGEERAKGNILERFSAQQFPDLHSELNLSSLELGDSALYFCASSPSGETQYFGPGTRLLVL.

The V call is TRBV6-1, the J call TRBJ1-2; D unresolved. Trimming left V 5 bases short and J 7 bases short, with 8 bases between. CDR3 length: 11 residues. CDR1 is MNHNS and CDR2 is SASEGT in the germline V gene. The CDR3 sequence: CASSYGGGYTF. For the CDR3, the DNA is TGTGCCAGCAGTTACGGCGGTGGCTACACCTTC.

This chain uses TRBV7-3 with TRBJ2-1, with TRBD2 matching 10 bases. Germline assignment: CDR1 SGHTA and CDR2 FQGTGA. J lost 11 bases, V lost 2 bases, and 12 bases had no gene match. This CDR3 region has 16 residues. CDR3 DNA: TGTGCCAGCAGCTTACGGGCTAGCGGGGGCGTCGATCAGCAGTTCTTC. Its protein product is CASSLRASGGVDQQFF.

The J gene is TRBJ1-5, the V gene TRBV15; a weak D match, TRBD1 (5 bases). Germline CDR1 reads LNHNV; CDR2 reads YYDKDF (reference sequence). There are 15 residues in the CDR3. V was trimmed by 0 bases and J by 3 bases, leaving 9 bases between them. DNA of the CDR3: TGTGCCACCAGCAGAGATTCAGGGTACAATCAGCCCCAGCATTTT. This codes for CATSRDSGYNQPQHF.

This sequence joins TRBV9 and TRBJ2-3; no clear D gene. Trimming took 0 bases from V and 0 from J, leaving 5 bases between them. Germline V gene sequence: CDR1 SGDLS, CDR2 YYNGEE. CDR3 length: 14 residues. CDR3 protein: CASSVEVSTDTQYF. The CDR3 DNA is TGTGCCAGCAGCGTAGAAGTAAGCACAGATACGCAGTATTTT.

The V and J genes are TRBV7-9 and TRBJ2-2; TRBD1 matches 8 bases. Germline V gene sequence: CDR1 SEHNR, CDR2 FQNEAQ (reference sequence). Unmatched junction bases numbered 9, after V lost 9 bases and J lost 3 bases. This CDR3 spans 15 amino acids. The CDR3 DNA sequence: TGTGCCAGTAAGACAGGGGAGATCTACACCGGGGAGCTGTTTTTT. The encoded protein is CASKTGEIYTGELFF.

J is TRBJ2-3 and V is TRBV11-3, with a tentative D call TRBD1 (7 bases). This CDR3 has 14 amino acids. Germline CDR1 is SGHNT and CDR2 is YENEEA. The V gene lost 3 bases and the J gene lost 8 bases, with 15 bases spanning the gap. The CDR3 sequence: CASSFRGAPGTQYF. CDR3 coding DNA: TGTGCCAGCAGCTTCAGGGGGGCCCCGGGTACGCAGTATTTT.

The CDR3 DNA reads TGTGCCAGCAGCACTGATAATGAAAAACTGTTTTTT. Protein product: CASSTDNEKLFF. The rearrangement uses TRBV7-9 and TRBJ1-4; D uncertain. The CDR3 covers 12 residues. V was clipped by 5 bases and J by 4 bases, with 5 bases between them. The germline V gene has CDR1 SEHNR and CDR2 FQNEAQ (reference sequence).

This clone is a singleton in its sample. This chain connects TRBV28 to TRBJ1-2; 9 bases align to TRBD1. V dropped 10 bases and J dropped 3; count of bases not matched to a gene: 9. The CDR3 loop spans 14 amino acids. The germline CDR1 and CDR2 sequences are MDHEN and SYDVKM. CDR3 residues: CAIRGTGRDYGYTF. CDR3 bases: TGTGCCATCAGGGGGACAGGGAGGGACTATGGCTACACCTTC.

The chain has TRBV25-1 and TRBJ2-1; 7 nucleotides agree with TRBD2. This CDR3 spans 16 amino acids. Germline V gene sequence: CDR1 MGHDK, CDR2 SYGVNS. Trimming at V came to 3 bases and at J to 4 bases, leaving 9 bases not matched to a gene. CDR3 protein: CASSDPTGEGYNEQFF. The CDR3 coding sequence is TGTGCCAGCAGTGACCCCACCGGGGAGGGTTACAATGAGCAGTTCTTC.

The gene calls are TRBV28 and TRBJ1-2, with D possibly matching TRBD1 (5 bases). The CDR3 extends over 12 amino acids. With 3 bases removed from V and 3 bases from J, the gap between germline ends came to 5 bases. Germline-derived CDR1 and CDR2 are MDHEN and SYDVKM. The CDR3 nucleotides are TGTGCCAGCAGTTTGACAGACTATGGCTACACCTTC. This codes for CASSLTDYGYTF.

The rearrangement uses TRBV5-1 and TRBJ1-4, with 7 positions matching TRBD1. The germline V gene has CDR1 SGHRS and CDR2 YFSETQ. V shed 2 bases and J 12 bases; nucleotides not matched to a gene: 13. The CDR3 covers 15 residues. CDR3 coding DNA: TGCGCCAGCAGCTTAACAAAGGGGGCTCTCAATGAACTGTTTTTT. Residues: CASSLTKGALNELFF.

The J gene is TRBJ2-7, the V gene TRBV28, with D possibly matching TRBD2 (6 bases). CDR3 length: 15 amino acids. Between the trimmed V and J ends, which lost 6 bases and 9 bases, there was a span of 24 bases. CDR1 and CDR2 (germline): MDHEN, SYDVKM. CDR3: CASRVPGTSPTGQYF. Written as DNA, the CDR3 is TGTGCCAGCAGGGTTCCCGGAACTAGCCCTACGGGGCAGTACTTC.

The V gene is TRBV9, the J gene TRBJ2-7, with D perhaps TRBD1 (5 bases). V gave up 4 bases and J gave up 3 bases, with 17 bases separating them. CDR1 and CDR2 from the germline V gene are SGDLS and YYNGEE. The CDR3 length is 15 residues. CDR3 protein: CASSPNWGVNYEQYF. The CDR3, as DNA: TGTGCCAGCAGCCCCAATTGGGGCGTAAACTACGAGCAGTACTTC.

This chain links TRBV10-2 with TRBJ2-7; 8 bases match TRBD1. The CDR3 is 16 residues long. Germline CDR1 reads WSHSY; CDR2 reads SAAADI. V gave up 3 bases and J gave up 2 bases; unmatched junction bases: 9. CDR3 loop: CASSEGQGAGTYEQYF. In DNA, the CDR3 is TGCGCCAGCAGTGAAGGCCAGGGGGCTGGCACCTACGAGCAGTACTTC.

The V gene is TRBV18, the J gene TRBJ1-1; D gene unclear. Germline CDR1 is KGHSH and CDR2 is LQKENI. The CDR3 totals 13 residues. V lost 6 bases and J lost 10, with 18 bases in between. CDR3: CASSDQTTMTAFF. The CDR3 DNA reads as TGTGCCAGCTCCGACCAAACCACCATGACAGCTTTCTTT.